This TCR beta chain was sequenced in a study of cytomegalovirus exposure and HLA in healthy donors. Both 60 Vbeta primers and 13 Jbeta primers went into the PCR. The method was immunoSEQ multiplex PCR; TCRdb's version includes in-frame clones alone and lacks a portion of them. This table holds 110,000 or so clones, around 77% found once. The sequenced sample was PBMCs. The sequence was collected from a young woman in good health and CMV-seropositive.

The CDR3 here is CASSTTNSIYNSPLHF. The CDR3 DNA reads as TGTGCCAGCAGCACTACGAACTCTATCTATAATTCACCCCTCCACTTT. The J gene is TRBJ1-6, the V gene TRBV7-9; D not resolved. The CDR3 has 16 amino acids. The germline CDR1 and CDR2 sequences are SEHNR and FQNEAQ (reference sequence). V lost 5 bases and J 3 bases, leaving 14 bases between the germline ends.